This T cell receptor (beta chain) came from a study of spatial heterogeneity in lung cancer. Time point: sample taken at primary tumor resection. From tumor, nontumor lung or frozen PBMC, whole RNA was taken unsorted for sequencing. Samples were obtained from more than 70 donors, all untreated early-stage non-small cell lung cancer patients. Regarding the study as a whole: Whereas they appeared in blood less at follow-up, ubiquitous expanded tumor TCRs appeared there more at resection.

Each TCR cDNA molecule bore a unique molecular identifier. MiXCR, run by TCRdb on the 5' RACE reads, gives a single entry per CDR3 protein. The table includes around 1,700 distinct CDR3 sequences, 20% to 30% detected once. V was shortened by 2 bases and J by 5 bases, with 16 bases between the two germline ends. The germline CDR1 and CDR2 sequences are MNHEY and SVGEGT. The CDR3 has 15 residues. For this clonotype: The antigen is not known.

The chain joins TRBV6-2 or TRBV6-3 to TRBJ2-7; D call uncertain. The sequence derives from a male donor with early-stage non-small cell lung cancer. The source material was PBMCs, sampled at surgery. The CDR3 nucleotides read TGTGCCAGCAGTTACCCCCGAGGCCTCTCTAACGAGCAGTACTTC. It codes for CASSYPRGLSNEQYF.